This T cell receptor (beta chain) was sequenced for a study of OX40 agonist ivuxolimab in advanced cancers. As for the study in general: Enrollees could have had prior anti-PD-1, anti-PD-L1 or anti-CTLA-4 therapy, which approximately 38% had received. Three patients, one with hepatocellular carcinoma and two with cutaneous melanoma, achieved partial responses.

CDR3 length: 15 residues. Germline lookup yields CDR1 SGDLS and CDR2 YYNGEE. Trimming pared 0 bases from V and 3 bases from J, leaving 13 bases between. Whole-study findings and limits: Normalized T-cell clonal expansion was also low in a subset of nonresponders.

Clones were read by immunoSEQ multiplex PCR, and TCRdb kept only the in-frame ones, dropping some. Here the sample spans roughly 48,000 clones, 65% to 90% being singletons. Note on this clone: Its specificity is unknown.

The receptor's source is an adult with an advanced solid tumor such as melanoma, head and neck, liver or kidney cancer. This material consisted of CD4+ or CD8+ T cells sorted from blood, taken in a trial of the OX40 agonist ivuxolimab. This chain joins TRBV9 and TRBJ2-7; no clear D. The CDR3 reads CASSVEEKGNYEQYF. In nucleotides, the CDR3 is TGTGCCAGCAGCGTAGAGGAGAAAGGGAACTACGAGCAGTACTTC.